Below, one TCR beta chain is given with its context. V was pared by 4 bases and J by 4 bases, with 3 bases of the junction left unmatched. CDR3 size: 13 residues. Germline lookup yields CDR1 MNHEY and CDR2 SMNVEV (reference sequence). This entry comes from a study of T cells in Graves' hyperthyroidism and ophthalmopathy. Researchers took RNA transcripts and amplified the TCR beta CDR3 regions from them. A first-round RT-PCR of the TCR CDR3 used the HTBI primer set. TCRdb reanalysed the multiplex PCR reads using MiXCR and keeps one entry per CDR3 protein. The sample has around 500,000 distinct CDR3 sequences; about an eighth are singletons. Thyroid ultrasound, orbital computed tomography, clinical symptoms, and serum thyroxine and TRAb underpinned diagnoses.

The receptor's source is a woman in her late teens or twenties with Graves' hyperthyroidism. The V and J genes are TRBV27 and TRBJ2-7; 8 bases match TRBD1. The sample was blood. In nucleotides, the CDR3 is TGTGCCAGCAGTTACAGGGGGATGTACGAGCAGTACTTC. As protein: CASSYRGMYEQYF.